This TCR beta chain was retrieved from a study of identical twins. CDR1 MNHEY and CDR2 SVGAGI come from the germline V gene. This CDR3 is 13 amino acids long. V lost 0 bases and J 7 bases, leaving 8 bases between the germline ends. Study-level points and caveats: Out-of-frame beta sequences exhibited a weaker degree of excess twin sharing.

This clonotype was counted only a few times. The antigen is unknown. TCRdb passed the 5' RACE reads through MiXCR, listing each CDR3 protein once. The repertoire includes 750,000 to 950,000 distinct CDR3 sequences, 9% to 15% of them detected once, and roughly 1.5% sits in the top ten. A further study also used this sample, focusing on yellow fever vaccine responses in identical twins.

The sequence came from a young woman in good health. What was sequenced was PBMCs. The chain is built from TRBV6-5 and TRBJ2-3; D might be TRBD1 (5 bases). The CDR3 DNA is TGTGCCAGCAGTTACTCGAGACAGTATACGCAGTATTTT. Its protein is CASSYSRQYTQYF.